Here is one T cell receptor beta chain with its context. The antigen is undetermined. Time point described: after dendritic cell vaccination, including at tumor progression/relapse. PBMC sampling occurred before vaccination, two weeks after the third dose, and at progression. The sample belongs to a study of glioma-infiltrating T cells after dendritic cell vaccination. Overall study context: Dendritic cells derived from monocytes and pulsed with autologous tumor lysate formed the vaccine.

CDR1 and CDR2 from the germline V gene are SGHVS and FQNEAQ. V dropped 5 bases and J dropped 4 bases, with 8 bases sitting between them. The CDR3 contains 13 residues. The study, taken as a whole, reports: Only a small number of patients had complete blood and tumor samples.

Primers: 60 V beta forward and 13 J beta reverse. The table came from immunoSEQ multiplex PCR; TCRdb's copy has only in-frame clones and leaves some out. Among more than 95,000 clones listed, roughly 89% were seen once. The receptor's source is a human donor with glioblastoma. The chain links TRBV7-8 to TRBJ1-4; D remains ambiguous. The input for sequencing was blood, taken after dendritic cell vaccination. The CDR3 sequence: CASSLGINEKLFF. As DNA, the CDR3 is TGTGCCAGCAGCCTCGGGATTAATGAAAAACTGTTTTTT.